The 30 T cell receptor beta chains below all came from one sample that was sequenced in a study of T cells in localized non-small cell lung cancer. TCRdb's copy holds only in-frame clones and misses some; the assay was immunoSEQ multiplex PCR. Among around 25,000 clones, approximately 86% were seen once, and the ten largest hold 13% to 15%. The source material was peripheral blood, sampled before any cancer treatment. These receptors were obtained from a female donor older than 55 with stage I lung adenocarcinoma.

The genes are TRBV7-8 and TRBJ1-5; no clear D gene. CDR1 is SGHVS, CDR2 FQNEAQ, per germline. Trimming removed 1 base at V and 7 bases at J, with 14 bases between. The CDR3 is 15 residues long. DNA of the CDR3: TGTGCCAGCAGCTTAGTAGAGGCGGGGTTACAGCCCCAGCATTTT. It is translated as CASSLVEAGLQPQHF.

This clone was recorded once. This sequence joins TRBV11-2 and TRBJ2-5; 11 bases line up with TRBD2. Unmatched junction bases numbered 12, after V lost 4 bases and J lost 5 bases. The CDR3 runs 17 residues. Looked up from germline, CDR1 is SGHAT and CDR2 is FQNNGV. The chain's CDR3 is CASSSGGVAGGLETQYF. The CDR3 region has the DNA TGTGCCAGCAGCTCGGGCGGAGTAGCGGGGGGGCTCGAGACCCAGTACTTC.

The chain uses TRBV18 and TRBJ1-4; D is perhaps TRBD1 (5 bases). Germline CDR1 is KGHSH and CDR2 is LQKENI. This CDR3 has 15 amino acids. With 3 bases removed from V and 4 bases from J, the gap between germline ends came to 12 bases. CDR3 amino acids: CASSPIRGVNEKLFF. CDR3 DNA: TGTGCCAGCTCACCGATACGGGGGGTTAATGAAAAACTGTTTTTT.

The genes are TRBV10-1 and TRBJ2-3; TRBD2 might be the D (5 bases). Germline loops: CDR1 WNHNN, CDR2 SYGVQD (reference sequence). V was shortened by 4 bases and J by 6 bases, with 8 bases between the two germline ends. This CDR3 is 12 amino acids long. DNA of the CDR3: TGCGCCAGCAGTGGGACTCCCGATACGCAGTATTTT. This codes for CASSGTPDTQYF.

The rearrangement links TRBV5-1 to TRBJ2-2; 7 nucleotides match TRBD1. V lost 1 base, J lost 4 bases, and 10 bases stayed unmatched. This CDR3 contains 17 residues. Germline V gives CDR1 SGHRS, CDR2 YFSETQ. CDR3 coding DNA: TGCGCCAGCAGCTTGAGGGGGACAGATGCCCCCACCGGGGAGCTGTTTTTT. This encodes CASSLRGTDAPTGELFF.

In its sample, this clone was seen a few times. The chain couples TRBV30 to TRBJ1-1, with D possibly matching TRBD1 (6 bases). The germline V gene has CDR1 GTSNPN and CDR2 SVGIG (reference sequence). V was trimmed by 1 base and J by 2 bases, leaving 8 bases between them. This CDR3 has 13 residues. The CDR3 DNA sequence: TGTGCCTGGAGTGAACAGGGAAACACTGAAGCTTTCTTT. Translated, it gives CAWSEQGNTEAFF.

CDR3: CASSLPTGVNEKLFF. The DNA for the CDR3 is TGCGCCAGCAGCTTGCCGACAGGGGTAAATGAAAAACTGTTTTTT. This sequence joins TRBV5-1 and TRBJ1-4, with TRBD1 identical over 8 bases. This CDR3 spans 15 amino acids. V dropped 1 base and J dropped 5; count of bases not matched to a gene: 4. Germline V gene data show CDR1 as SGHRS and CDR2 as YFSETQ.

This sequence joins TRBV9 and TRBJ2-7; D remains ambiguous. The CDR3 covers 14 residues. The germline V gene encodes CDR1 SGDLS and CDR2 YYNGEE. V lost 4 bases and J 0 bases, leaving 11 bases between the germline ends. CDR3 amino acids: CASSPGYFSYEQYF. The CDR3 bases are TGTGCCAGCAGCCCAGGATACTTCTCCTACGAGCAGTACTTC.

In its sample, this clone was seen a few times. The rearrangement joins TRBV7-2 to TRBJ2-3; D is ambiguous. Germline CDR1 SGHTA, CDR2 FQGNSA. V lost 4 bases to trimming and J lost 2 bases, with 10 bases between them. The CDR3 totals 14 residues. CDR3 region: CASSSSWATDTQYF. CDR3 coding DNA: TGTGCCAGCAGCTCGAGTTGGGCCACAGATACGCAGTATTTT. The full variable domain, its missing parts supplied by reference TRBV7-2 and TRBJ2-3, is GAGVSQSPSNKVTEKGKDVELRCDPISGHTALYWYRQSLGQGLEFLIYFQGNSAPDKSGLPSDRFSAERTGGSVSTLTIQRTQQEDSAVYLCASSSSWATDTQYFGPGTRLTVL.

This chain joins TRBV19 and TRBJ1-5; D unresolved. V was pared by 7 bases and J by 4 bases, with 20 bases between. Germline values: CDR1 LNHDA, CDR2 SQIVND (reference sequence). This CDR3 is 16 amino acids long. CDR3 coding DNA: TGTGCCAGTACCTGGGTTGGAGGGTCTGGAAATCAGCCCCAGCATTTT. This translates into CASTWVGGSGNQPQHF.

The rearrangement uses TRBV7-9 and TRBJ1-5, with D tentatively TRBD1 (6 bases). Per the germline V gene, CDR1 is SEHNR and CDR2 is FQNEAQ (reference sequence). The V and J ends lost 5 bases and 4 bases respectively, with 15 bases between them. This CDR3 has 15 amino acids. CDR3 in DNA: TGTGCCAGCAGCGATACAGGGTTAGGAAATCAGCCCCAGCATTTT. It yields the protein CASSDTGLGNQPQHF.

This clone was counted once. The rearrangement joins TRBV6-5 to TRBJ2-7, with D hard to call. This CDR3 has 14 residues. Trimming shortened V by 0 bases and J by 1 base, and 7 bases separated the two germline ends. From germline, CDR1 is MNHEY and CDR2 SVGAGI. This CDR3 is CASSYSPASYEQYF. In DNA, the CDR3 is TGTGCCAGCAGTTACTCCCCAGCGTCCTACGAGCAGTACTTC.

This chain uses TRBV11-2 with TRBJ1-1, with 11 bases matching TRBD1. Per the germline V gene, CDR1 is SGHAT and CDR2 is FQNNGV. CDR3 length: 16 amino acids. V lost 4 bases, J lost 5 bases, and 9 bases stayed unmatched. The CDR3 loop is CASSSWTGGRETEAFF. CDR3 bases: TGTGCCAGCAGCTCGTGGACAGGGGGCAGGGAGACTGAAGCTTTCTTT.

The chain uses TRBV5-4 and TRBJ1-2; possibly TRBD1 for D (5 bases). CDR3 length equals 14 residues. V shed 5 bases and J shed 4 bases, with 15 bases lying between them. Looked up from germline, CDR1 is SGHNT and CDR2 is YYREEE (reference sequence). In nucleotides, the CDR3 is TGTGCCAGCAGTCCACCGGGGGTGCTCTATGGCTACACCTTC. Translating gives CASSPPGVLYGYTF.

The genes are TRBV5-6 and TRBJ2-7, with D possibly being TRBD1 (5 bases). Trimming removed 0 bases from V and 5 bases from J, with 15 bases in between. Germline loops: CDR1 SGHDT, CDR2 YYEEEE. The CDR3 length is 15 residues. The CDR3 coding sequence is TGTGCCAGCAGCTTGGTTGGAGTAGGGGCACACGAGCAGTACTTC. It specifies CASSLVGVGAHEQYF.

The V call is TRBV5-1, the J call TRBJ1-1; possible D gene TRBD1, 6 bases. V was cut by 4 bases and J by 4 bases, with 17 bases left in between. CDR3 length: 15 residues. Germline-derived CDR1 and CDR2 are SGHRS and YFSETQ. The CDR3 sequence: CASSQRGQRGTEAFF. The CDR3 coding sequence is TGCGCCAGCAGCCAACGCGGACAGAGGGGCACTGAAGCTTTCTTT.

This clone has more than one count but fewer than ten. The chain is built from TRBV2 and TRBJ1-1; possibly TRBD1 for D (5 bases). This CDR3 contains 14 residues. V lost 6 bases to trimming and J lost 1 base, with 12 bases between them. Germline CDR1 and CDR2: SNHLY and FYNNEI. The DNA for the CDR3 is TGTGCCAGCAGCCCCCGGGGCGCGAACACTGAAGCTTTCTTT. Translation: CASSPRGANTEAFF.

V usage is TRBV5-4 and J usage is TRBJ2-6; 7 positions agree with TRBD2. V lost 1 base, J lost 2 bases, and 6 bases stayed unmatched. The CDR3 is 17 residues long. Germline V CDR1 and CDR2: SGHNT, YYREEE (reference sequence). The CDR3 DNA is TGTGCCAGCAGCTTGAAGCAAACTAGCGCTGGGGCCAACGTCCTGACTTTC. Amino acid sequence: CASSLKQTSAGANVLTF.

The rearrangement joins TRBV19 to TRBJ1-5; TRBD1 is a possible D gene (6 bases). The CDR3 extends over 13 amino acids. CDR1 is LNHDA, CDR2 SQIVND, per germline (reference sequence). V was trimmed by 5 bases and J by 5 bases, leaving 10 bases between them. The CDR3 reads CASSGDIYQPQHF. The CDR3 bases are TGTGCCAGTAGTGGGGACATCTATCAGCCCCAGCATTTT.

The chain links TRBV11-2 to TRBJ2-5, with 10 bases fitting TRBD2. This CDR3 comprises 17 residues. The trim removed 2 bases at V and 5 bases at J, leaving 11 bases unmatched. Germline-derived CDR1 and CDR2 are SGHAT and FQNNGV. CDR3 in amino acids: CASSLLAAGGLLETQYF. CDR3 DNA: TGTGCCAGCAGCTTATTAGCAGCGGGAGGGCTCTTGGAGACCCAGTACTTC.

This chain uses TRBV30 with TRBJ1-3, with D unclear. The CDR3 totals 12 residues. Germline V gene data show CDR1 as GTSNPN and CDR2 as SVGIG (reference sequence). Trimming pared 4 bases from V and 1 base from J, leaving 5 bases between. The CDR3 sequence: CAWTKSGNTIYF. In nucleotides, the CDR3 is TGTGCCTGGACTAAATCTGGAAACACCATATATTTT.

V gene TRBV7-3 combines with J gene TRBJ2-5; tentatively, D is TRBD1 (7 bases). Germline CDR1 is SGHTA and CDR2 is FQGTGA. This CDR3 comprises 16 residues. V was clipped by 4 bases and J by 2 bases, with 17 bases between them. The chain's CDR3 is CASSSGGGRGQETQYF. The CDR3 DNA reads TGTGCCAGCAGCTCTGGAGGGGGCCGGGGGCAAGAGACCCAGTACTTC.

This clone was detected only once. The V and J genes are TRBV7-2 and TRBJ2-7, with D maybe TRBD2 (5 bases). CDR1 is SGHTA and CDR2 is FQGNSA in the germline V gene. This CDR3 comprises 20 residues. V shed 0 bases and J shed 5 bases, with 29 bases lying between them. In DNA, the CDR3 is TGTGCCAGCAGCTTAGCTGTCGGCTCCGGCAGAGGCGGGTTTCTTGACGAGCAGTACTTC. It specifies CASSLAVGSGRGGFLDEQYF.

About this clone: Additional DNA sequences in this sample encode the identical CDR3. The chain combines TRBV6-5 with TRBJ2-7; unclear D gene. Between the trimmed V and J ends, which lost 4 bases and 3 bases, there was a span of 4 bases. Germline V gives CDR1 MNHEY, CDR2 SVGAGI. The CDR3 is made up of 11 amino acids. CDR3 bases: TGTGCCAGCAGTTCGCTCTACGAGCAGTACTTC. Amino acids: CASSSLYEQYF.

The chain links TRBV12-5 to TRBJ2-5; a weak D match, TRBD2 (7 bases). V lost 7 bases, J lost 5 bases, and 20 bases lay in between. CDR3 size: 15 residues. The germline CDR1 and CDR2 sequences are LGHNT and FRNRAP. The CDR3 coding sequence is TGTGCTAGTGCCCCCACGGAGGGGGGGAGGGAGACCCAGTACTTC. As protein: CASAPTEGGRETQYF.

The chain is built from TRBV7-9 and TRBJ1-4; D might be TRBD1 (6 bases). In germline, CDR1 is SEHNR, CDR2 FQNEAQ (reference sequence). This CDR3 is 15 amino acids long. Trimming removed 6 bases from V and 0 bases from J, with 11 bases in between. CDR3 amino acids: CASRHDRTTNEKLFF. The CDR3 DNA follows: TGTGCCAGCAGGCATGACAGGACAACTAATGAAAAACTGTTTTTT.

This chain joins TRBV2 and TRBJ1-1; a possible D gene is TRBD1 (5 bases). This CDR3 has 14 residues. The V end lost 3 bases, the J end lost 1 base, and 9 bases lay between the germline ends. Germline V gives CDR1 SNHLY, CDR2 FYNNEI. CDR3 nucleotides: TGTGCCAGCAGTGATTGGACACAGAACACTGAAGCTTTCTTT. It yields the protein CASSDWTQNTEAFF.

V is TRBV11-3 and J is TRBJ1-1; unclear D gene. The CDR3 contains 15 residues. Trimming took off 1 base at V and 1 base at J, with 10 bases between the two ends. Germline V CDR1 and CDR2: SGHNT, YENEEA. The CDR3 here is CASSLVAKGNTEAFF. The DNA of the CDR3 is TGTGCCAGCAGCTTAGTGGCAAAGGGGAACACTGAAGCTTTCTTT.

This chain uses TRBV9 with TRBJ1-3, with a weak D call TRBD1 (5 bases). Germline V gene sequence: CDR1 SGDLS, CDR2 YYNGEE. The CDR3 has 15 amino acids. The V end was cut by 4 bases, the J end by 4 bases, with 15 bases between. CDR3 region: CASSPRRDDGNTIYF. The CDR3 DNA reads TGTGCCAGCAGCCCGCGCCGGGACGACGGAAACACCATATATTTT.

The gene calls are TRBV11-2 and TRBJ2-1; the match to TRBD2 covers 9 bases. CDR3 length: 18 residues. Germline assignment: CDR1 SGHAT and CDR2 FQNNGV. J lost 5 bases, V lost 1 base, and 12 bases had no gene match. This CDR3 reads CASSLGRLSGRRHNEQFF. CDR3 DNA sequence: TGTGCCAGCAGCTTAGGCCGACTTAGCGGGAGACGGCACAATGAGCAGTTCTTC. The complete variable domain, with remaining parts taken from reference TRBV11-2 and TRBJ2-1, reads EAGVAQSPRYKIIEKRQSVAFWCNPISGHATLYWYQQILGQGPKLLIQFQNNGVVDDSQLPKDRFSAERLKGVDSTLKIQPAKLEDSAVYLCASSLGRLSGRRHNEQFFGPGTRLTVL.